This T cell receptor beta chain emerged from a study of Ad26.COV2.S vaccination and SARS-CoV-2 variants. Study-wide results and limits: With respect to non-spike TCR breadth, vaccine and placebo recipients were similar. Reports say spike-specific CD8+ and CD4+ T cell responses covered substantial breadth after vaccination. It is possible that the TCR breadth and depth analyses underestimated the total T cell responses.

Treatment denoted: around 19 received Ad26.COV2.S at low or high dose, single or two shots; about 5 received placebo; per-sample allocation not given. Specimens were obtained on day 63 following the first vaccine or placebo injection. This adult donor, from Boston, was 18-55 years old. CDR1 and CDR2 (germline): SGHAT, FQNNGV. This CDR3 is built from 15 residues. Trimming shortened V by 2 bases and J by 3 bases, and 11 bases separated the two germline ends. Generated by immunoSEQ multiplex PCR, the TCRdb table keeps only in-frame clones and is missing some. Of around 300,000 clones listed, approximately 90% were seen once; the top ten hold 6.4%. With respect to this clone: Its antigen is currently unknown.

Material: peripheral blood, obtained in a trial of Ad26.COV2.S vaccine versus placebo. This receptor was taken from a person between 18 and 60 years old who received the Ad26.COV2.S COVID-19 vaccine or a placebo. This chain links TRBV11-2 with TRBJ2-1, with D possibly being TRBD1 (6 bases). CDR3 in DNA: TGTGCCAGCAGCTTAAGACAGGCGGACTACAATGAGCAGTTCTTC. This codes for CASSLRQADYNEQFF. Drawing the rest from reference TRBV11-2 and TRBJ2-1, the complete variable domain is EAGVAQSPRYKIIEKRQSVAFWCNPISGHATLYWYQQILGQGPKLLIQFQNNGVVDDSQLPKDRFSAERLKGVDSTLKIQPAKLEDSAVYLCASSLRQADYNEQFFGPGTRLTVL.